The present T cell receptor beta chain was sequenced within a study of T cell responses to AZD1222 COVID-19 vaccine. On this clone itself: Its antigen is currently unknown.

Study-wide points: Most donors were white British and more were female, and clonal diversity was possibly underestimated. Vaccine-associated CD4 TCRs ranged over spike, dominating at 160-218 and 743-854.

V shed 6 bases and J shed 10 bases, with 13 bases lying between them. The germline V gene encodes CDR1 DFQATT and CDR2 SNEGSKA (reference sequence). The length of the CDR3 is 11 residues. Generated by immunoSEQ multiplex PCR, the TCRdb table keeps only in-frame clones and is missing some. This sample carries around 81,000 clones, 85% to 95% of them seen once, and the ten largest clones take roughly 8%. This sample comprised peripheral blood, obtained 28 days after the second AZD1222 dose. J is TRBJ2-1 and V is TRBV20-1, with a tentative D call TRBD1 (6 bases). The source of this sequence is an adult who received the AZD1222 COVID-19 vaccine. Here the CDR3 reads CSAPGADEQFF. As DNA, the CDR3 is TGCAGTGCCCCAGGGGCGGACGAGCAGTTCTTC.